This T cell receptor beta chain was captured by sequencing in a study of shared clonotypes between healthy human individuals. The table lists this clone with a count of one. Antigen unknown. As defined, naive CD8 cells were CD45RO-negative and positively selected for CCR7, with terminally differentiated effector memory CD45RA+ cells excluded. Data came from immunoSEQ multiplex PCR; TCRdb stores just in-frame clones and leaves some out. This sample yields over 750,000 clones, of which just over 95% are seen a single time; about 0.25% belongs to the top ten. Study-wide points: Rarefaction showed that sequencing of sorted subsets was incomplete (despite large depth). Shared clonotypes across all four donors exceeded non-shared ones in generation probability. In having few donors, the study represented limited genetic and exposure-history diversity.

Germline V lookup: CDR1 SGDLS, CDR2 YYNGEE. Deletions cut 0 bases from V and 10 bases from J, with 13 bases between. The CDR3 has 14 amino acids. The TCR comes from a young man in good health. The genes are TRBV9 and TRBJ2-2; D perhaps matches TRBD2 (5 bases). Sequenced input: naive CD8+ T cells sorted from blood. CDR3 coding DNA: TGTGCCAGCAGCGTAGGGGGTGGGGAGATGGAGCTGTTTTTT. This sequence encodes CASSVGGGEMELFF. Together with reference TRBV9 and TRBJ2-2, the CDR3 gives the full variable domain: DSGVTQTPKHLITATGQRVTLRCSPRSGDLSVYWYQQSLDQGLQFLIQYYNGEERAKGNILERFSAQQFPDLHSELNLSSLELGDSALYFCASSVGGGEMELFFGEGSRLTVL.